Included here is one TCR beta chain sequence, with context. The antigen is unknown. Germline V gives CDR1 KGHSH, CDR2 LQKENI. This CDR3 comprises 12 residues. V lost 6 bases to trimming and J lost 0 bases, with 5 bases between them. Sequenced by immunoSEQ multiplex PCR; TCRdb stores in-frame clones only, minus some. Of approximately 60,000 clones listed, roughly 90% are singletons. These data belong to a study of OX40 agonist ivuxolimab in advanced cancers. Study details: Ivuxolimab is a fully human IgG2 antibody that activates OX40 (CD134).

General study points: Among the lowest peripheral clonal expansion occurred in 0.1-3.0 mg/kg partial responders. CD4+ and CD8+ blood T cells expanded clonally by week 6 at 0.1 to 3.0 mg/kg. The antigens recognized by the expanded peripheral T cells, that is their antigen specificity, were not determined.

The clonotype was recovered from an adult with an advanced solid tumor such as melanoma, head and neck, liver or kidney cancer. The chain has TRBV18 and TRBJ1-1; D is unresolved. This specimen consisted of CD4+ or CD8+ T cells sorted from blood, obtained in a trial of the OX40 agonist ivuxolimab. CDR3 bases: TGTGCCAGCTCGCCCTTGAACACTGAAGCTTTCTTT. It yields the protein CASSPLNTEAFF.